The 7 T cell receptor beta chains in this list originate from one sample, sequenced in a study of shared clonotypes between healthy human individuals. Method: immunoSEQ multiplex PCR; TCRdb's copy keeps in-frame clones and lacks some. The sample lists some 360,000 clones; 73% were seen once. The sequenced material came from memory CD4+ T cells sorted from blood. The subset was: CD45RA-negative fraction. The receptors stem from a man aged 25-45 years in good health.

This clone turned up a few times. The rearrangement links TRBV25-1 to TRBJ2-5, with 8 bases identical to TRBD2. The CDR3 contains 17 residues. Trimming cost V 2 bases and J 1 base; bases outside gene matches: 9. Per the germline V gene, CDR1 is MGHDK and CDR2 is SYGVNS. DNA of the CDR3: TGTGCCAGCAGTGAAATTAGGGCCGGGACTAGCCAAGAGACCCAGTACTTC. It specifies CASSEIRAGTSQETQYF.

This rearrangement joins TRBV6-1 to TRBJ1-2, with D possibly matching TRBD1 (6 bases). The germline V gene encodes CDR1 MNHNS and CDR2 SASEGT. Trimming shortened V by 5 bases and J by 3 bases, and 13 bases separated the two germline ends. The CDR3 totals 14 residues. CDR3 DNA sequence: TGTGCCAGCAGTTTTCAGGGGCTTTACTATGGCTACACCTTC. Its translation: CASSFQGLYYGYTF.

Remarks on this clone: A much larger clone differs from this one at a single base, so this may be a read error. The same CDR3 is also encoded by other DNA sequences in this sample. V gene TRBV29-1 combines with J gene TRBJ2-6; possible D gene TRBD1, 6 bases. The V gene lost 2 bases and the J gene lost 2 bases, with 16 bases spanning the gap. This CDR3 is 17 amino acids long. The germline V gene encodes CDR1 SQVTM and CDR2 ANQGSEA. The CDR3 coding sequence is TGCAGCGTTGAACCCCAGCAGGGGTTGGCTGGGGCCAACGTCCTGACTTTC. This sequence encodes CSVEPQQGLAGANVLTF.

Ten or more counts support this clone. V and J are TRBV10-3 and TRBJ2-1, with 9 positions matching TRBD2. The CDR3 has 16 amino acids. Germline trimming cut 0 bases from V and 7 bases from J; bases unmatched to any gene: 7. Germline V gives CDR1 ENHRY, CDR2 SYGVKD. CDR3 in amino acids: CAISESISGSRNEQFF. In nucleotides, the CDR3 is TGTGCCATCAGTGAGTCAATTAGCGGGAGTCGGAATGAGCAGTTCTTC.

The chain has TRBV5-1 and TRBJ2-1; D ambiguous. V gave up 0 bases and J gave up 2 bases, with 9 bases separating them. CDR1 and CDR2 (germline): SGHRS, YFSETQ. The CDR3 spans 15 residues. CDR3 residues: CASSLEARTYNEQFF. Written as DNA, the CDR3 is TGCGCCAGCAGCTTGGAGGCACGTACCTACAATGAGCAGTTCTTC. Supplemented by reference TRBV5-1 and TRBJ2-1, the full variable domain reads KAGVTQTPRYLIKTRGQQVTLSCSPISGHRSVSWYQQTPGQGLQFLFEYFSETQRNKGNFPGRFSGRQFSNSRSEMNVSTLELGDSALYLCASSLEARTYNEQFFGPGTRLTVL.

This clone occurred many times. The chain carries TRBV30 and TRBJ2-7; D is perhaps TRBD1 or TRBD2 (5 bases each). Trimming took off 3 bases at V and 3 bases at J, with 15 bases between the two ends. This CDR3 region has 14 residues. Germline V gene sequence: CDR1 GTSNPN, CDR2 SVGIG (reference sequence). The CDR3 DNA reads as TGTGCCTGGAGCGCCGGGACCCTTAACTACGAGCAGTACTTC. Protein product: CAWSAGTLNYEQYF.

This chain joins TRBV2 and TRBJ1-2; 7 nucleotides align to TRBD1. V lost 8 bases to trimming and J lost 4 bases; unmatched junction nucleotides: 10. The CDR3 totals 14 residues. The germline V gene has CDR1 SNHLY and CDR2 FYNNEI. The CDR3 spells CASGRTGASYGYTF. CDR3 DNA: TGTGCCAGCGGTAGGACAGGCGCAAGCTATGGCTACACCTTC. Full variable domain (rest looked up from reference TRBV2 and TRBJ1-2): EPEVTQTPSHQVTQMGQEVILRCVPISNHLYFYWYRQILGQKVEFLVSFYNNEISEKSEIFDDQFSVERPDGSNFTLKIRSTKLEDSAMYFCASGRTGASYGYTFGSGTRLTVV.